This entry lists 28 T cell receptor beta chains sequenced from one sample in a study of cytotoxic CD8 clonotypes in ibrutinib-treated CLL. The table came from immunoSEQ multiplex PCR; TCRdb's copy has only in-frame clones and leaves some out. The table shows 200,000 to 250,000 clones, with over 65% occurring only once. The sample was PBMCs, taken after 12 months of ibrutinib treatment. The origin of the receptors is a human donor with chronic lymphocytic leukemia.

The chain combines TRBV5-4 with TRBJ2-1; 8 nucleotides align to TRBD2. With V trimmed by 4 bases and J by 0 bases, 6 bases remained unmatched. CDR3 length: 16 amino acids. Germline V gene data show CDR1 as SGHNT and CDR2 as YYREEE (reference sequence). As DNA, the CDR3 is TGTGCCAGCAGCCTCGGGGGGGCCCGCTCCTACAATGAGCAGTTCTTC. Protein: CASSLGGARSYNEQFF.

V gene TRBV30 combines with J gene TRBJ1-5; 9 nucleotides line up with TRBD1. The germline V gene has CDR1 GTSNPN and CDR2 SVGIG (reference sequence). With V trimmed by 3 bases and J by 6 bases, 6 bases remained unmatched. The CDR3 covers 14 residues. CDR3 bases: TGTGCCTGGAGGGGACAGGGTAGGGGTCAGCCCCAGCATTTT. This codes for CAWRGQGRGQPQHF.

A note on this clone: The sample carries other DNA sequences with the same CDR3. The chain combines TRBV27 with TRBJ1-1; no clear D. V was pared by 5 bases and J by 2 bases, with 12 bases between. The CDR3 runs to 14 residues. CDR1 is MNHEY, CDR2 SMNVEV, per germline (reference sequence). The CDR3 loop reads CASSTAGVNTEAFF. The CDR3 bases are TGTGCCAGCAGTACGGCCGGAGTTAACACTGAAGCTTTCTTT.

The chain joins TRBV2 to TRBJ2-2; D remains ambiguous. CDR3 length: 12 amino acids. Per germline, CDR1 SNHLY and CDR2 FYNNEI. V lost 6 bases to trimming and J lost 3 bases, with 5 bases between them. CDR3 sequence (DNA): TGTGCCAGCAGGTCCGACACCGGGGAGCTGTTTTTT. Residues: CASRSDTGELFF. Combining the CDR3 with reference TRBV2 and TRBJ2-2 gives the whole variable domain EPEVTQTPSHQVTQMGQEVILRCVPISNHLYFYWYRQILGQKVEFLVSFYNNEISEKSEIFDDQFSVERPDGSNFTLKIRSTKLEDSAMYFCASRSDTGELFFGEGSRLTVL.

CDR3 DNA sequence: TGTGCCAGCAGCCCAGGGAGGGGGCAGCTTCGGGACATTCAGTACTTC. Translated, it gives CASSPGRGQLRDIQYF. The gene calls are TRBV7-9 and TRBJ2-4; D is perhaps TRBD1 or TRBD2 (7 bases each). This CDR3 is 16 amino acids long. The germline gives CDR1 SEHNR, CDR2 FQNEAQ (reference sequence). V was pared by 5 bases and J by 8 bases, with 22 bases between.

The chain carries TRBV5-1 and TRBJ2-3; D tentatively fits TRBD1 or TRBD2 (5 bases each). Germline V lookup: CDR1 SGHRS, CDR2 YFSETQ. V shed 4 bases and J shed 6 bases, with 12 bases lying between them. The CDR3 totals 13 residues. The CDR3 loop reads CASSPGPADTQYF. The DNA of the CDR3 is TGCGCCAGCAGCCCGGGGCCTGCCGATACGCAGTATTTT. The complete variable domain, with remaining parts taken from reference TRBV5-1 and TRBJ2-3, reads KAGVTQTPRYLIKTRGQQVTLSCSPISGHRSVSWYQQTPGQGLQFLFEYFSETQRNKGNFPGRFSGRQFSNSRSEMNVSTLELGDSALYLCASSPGPADTQYFGPGTRLTVL.

The sample holds one count of this clone. This rearrangement joins TRBV28 to TRBJ2-2; 9 bases are a match to TRBD2. CDR1 is MDHEN and CDR2 is SYDVKM in the germline V gene. This CDR3 contains 16 residues. The junction had 6 bases not matched to a gene; V was cut back by 5 bases and J by 2 bases. CDR3 sequence reads: CASSNLAGINTGELFF. As DNA, the CDR3 is TGTGCCAGCAGTAACCTAGCGGGAATTAACACCGGGGAGCTGTTTTTT. Full variable domain (missing parts from reference TRBV28 and TRBJ2-2): DVKVTQSSRYLVKRTGEKVFLECVQDMDHENMFWYRQDPGLGLRLIYFSYDVKMKEKGDIPEGYSVSREKKERFSLILESASTNQTSMYLCASSNLAGINTGELFFGEGSRLTVL.

The chain is built from TRBV4-3 and TRBJ2-7; TRBD1 agrees at 7 bases. J gave up 5 bases and V 0 bases, and 10 bases lay outside the gene matches. The CDR3 spans 16 residues. CDR1 is LGHNA, CDR2 YSLEER, per germline. CDR3 sequence (DNA): TGCGCCAGCAGCCAAGATAGGGGGCGGCCCAGGGACGAGCAGTACTTC. Protein: CASSQDRGRPRDEQYF.

V is TRBV7-3 and J is TRBJ2-1, with 9 positions matching TRBD2. Germline trimming cut 5 bases from V and 9 bases from J; bases unmatched to any gene: 17. CDR1 SGHTA and CDR2 FQGTGA come from the germline V gene. This CDR3 spans 17 amino acids. The CDR3 here is CASSHPAGREGQTEQFF. The CDR3 nucleotides are TGTGCCAGCAGCCACCCCGCGGGGCGGGAGGGCCAGACTGAGCAGTTCTTC. Complete variable domain (other parts from reference TRBV7-3 and TRBJ2-1): GAGVSQTPSNKVTEKGKYVELRCDPISGHTALYWYRQSLGQGPEFLIYFQGTGAADDSGLPNDRFFAVRPEGSVSTLKIQRTERGDSAVYLCASSHPAGREGQTEQFFGPGTRLTVL.

This chain connects TRBV28 to TRBJ1-2; tentative D call: TRBD1 (6 bases). V lost 4 bases, J lost 8 bases, and 20 bases lay in between. The CDR3 contains 15 residues. Per the germline V gene, CDR1 is MDHEN and CDR2 is SYDVKM. For the CDR3, the DNA is TGTGCCAGCAGTTCCTTCCAGGGGCCACCGTCGGGCTACACCTTC. Amino acids: CASSSFQGPPSGYTF.

The chain couples TRBV5-1 to TRBJ2-5; the match to TRBD1 covers 9 bases. From germline, CDR1 is SGHRS and CDR2 YFSETQ. The CDR3 loop spans 16 amino acids. V shed 0 bases, J shed 0 bases, and the junction held 3 bases outside the gene matches. CDR3 region: CASSLGGTGYQETQYF. DNA of the CDR3: TGCGCCAGCAGCTTGGGCGGGACAGGGTACCAAGAGACCCAGTACTTC.

In this sample, this clone turned up once. The genes are TRBV19 and TRBJ1-3, with D unresolved. The germline V and J ends were trimmed by 0 bases and 0 bases, with 6 bases remaining between them. Looked up from germline, CDR1 is LNHDA and CDR2 is SQIVND (reference sequence). This CDR3 is 15 amino acids long. The CDR3 region has the DNA TGTGCCAGTAGTATAGACCGGAGCTCTGGAAACACCATATATTTT. This encodes CASSIDRSSGNTIYF.

This sequence joins TRBV10-2 and TRBJ1-2, with D possibly TRBD1 on 5 matching bases. Trimming removed 3 bases from V and 8 bases from J, with 19 bases in between. CDR1 and CDR2 from the germline V gene are WSHSY and SAAADI. This CDR3 contains 15 residues. DNA for the CDR3: TGCGCCAGCAGTGATAGACCCACAGGTCTGTTAGGCTACACCTTC. Translation: CASSDRPTGLLGYTF.

The chain has TRBV7-8 and TRBJ2-3, with 9 bases fitting TRBD1. J lost 4 bases, V lost 4 bases, and 3 bases had no gene match. The CDR3 runs to 14 residues. Germline V gene sequence: CDR1 SGHVS, CDR2 FQNEAQ. As DNA, the CDR3 is TGTGCCAGCAGCTGGGACAGGGCGGCAGATACGCAGTATTTT. Translation: CASSWDRAADTQYF.

The table lists this clone with a few counts. The rearrangement uses TRBV5-1 and TRBJ2-7; D gene ambiguous. Germline CDR1 and CDR2: SGHRS and YFSETQ. This CDR3 spans 13 amino acids. V lost 1 base, J lost 6 bases, and 11 bases lay in between. The CDR3 DNA is TGCGCCAGCAGCTTGAATTTGGTCTCCGAGCAGTACTTC. Amino acids: CASSLNLVSEQYF.

This clone appeared once. The chain recombines TRBV10-2 with TRBJ2-5, with TRBD2 identical over 11 bases. The CDR3 sequence is 15 residues long. Trimming took 6 bases from V and 4 from J; bases not matched to a gene: 7. Germline CDR1 reads WSHSY; CDR2 reads SAAADI. CDR3 residues: CASRGAGTSGETQYF. The CDR3 coding sequence is TGCGCCAGCAGGGGGGCCGGGACTAGCGGAGAGACCCAGTACTTC.

This clone occurred a few times. J is TRBJ2-7 and V is TRBV28; possibly TRBD2 for D (6 bases). Trimming pared 6 bases from V and 0 bases from J, leaving 9 bases between. The length of the CDR3 is 13 residues. The germline V gene has CDR1 MDHEN and CDR2 SYDVKM. CDR3 coding DNA: TGTGCCAGCAGGGAGGGTGGCTCCTACGAGCAGTACTTC. It is translated as CASREGGSYEQYF.

The chain joins TRBV7-3 to TRBJ2-1; perhaps TRBD2 as D (7 bases). Trimming left V 1 base short and J 10 bases short, with 20 bases between. The CDR3 extends over 16 amino acids. Germline V gives CDR1 SGHTA, CDR2 FQGTGA. CDR3 loop: CASSLRVGGGSKEQFF. The CDR3 nucleotides read TGTGCCAGCAGCTTAAGGGTGGGCGGGGGCTCCAAGGAGCAGTTCTTC.

The chain uses TRBV2 and TRBJ2-7, with D perhaps given as TRBD1 or TRBD2 (7 bases each). The CDR3 contains 14 residues. CDR1 is SNHLY and CDR2 is FYNNEI in the germline V gene. With 4 bases removed from V and 2 bases from J, the gap between germline ends came to 12 bases. Written as DNA, the CDR3 is TGTGCCAGCAGTGGACAGGGACTAACCTACGAGCAGTACTTC. The encoded protein is CASSGQGLTYEQYF.

J is TRBJ1-1 and V is TRBV19; D ambiguous. This CDR3 comprises 14 residues. Trimming took off 3 bases at V and 0 bases at J, with 8 bases between the two ends. The germline V gene has CDR1 LNHDA and CDR2 SQIVND (reference sequence). The CDR3 coding sequence is TGTGCCAGTAGTATGGAAAGAATGAACACTGAAGCTTTCTTT. Encoded protein: CASSMERMNTEAFF.

This chain links TRBV30 with TRBJ2-3, with TRBD2 identical over 9 bases. Unmatched junction bases numbered 3, after V lost 4 bases and J lost 4 bases. Looked up from germline, CDR1 is GTSNPN and CDR2 is SVGIG (reference sequence). This CDR3 is built from 13 residues. Here the CDR3 reads CAWKRGVADTQYF. The DNA of the CDR3 is TGTGCCTGGAAGCGGGGGGTTGCAGATACGCAGTATTTT.

J is TRBJ2-1 and V is TRBV25-1, with TRBD2 matching over 9 bases. Per the germline V gene, CDR1 is MGHDK and CDR2 is SYGVNS. The J segment lost 9 bases and the V segment lost 3 bases, leaving 3 bases of the junction unmatched. The CDR3 runs 13 residues. CDR3 in amino acids: CASSDWREGEQFF. Written as DNA, the CDR3 is TGTGCCAGCAGTGATTGGCGGGAGGGTGAGCAGTTCTTC.

The chain links TRBV11-2 to TRBJ2-3; 9 bases agree with TRBD2. V lost 2 bases to trimming and J lost 8 bases; unmatched junction nucleotides: 17. In germline, CDR1 is SGHAT, CDR2 FQNNGV. The CDR3 covers 18 residues. In DNA, the CDR3 is TGTGCCAGCAGCTTATCGCTTGCGGGAGGGCCATCCCTTGGTACGCAGTATTTT. This sequence encodes CASSLSLAGGPSLGTQYF.

The chain uses TRBV30 and TRBJ2-6; D perhaps matches TRBD1 (6 bases). This CDR3 has 14 amino acids. V was shortened by 8 bases and J by 0 bases, with 11 bases between the two germline ends. Looked up from germline, CDR1 is GTSNPN and CDR2 is SVGIG (reference sequence). The CDR3 here is CAGGHLSGANVLTF. Here the CDR3 DNA reads TGTGCCGGGGGACACCTCTCTGGGGCCAACGTCCTGACTTTC.

This chain uses TRBV27 with TRBJ1-2; 11 bases are a match to TRBD1. CDR1 MNHEY and CDR2 SMNVEV come from the germline V gene (reference sequence). The V and J ends lost 6 bases and 6 bases, in that order; junction bases with no gene match: 3. The CDR3 consists of 13 residues. The CDR3 nucleotides are TGTGCCAGCAGACGGACAGGGGGCCATGGCTACACCTTC. Translated, it gives CASRRTGGHGYTF.

The gene calls are TRBV19 and TRBJ1-2, with D possibly matching TRBD1 (6 bases). V shed 3 bases and J shed 8 bases, with 19 bases lying between them. Per germline, CDR1 LNHDA and CDR2 SQIVND (reference sequence). This CDR3 spans 15 amino acids. Here the CDR3 reads CASSMMGQGIRGYTF. As DNA, the CDR3 is TGTGCCAGTAGTATGATGGGGCAGGGGATTCGGGGCTACACCTTC.

V usage is TRBV7-3 and J usage is TRBJ2-7; 9 positions match TRBD2. Looked up from germline, CDR1 is SGHTA and CDR2 is FQGTGA. This CDR3 region has 15 residues. The V gene end was trimmed by 2 bases and the J gene end by 1 base; junction bases not matched to a gene: 3. CDR3 in amino acids: CASSLEAGGSYEQYF. CDR3 bases: TGTGCCAGCAGCTTAGAAGCGGGAGGATCCTACGAGCAGTACTTC.

The chain recombines TRBV7-9 with TRBJ1-1, with D hard to call. The V gene's germline CDR1 is SEHNR and CDR2 FQNEAQ (reference sequence). V was trimmed by 6 bases and J by 10 bases, leaving 18 bases between them. The CDR3 has 13 amino acids. This chain's CDR3 is CASSLGLGSPAFF. The DNA for the CDR3 is TGTGCCAGCAGTCTCGGATTAGGGTCCCCAGCTTTCTTT.